The subject of this entry is one T cell receptor beta chain. Antigen unknown. Germline loops: CDR1 SGHDN, CDR2 FVKESK. The CDR3 length is 15 residues. The V gene end was trimmed by 1 base and the J gene end by 2 bases; junction bases not matched to a gene: 2. This sample is part of a study of cytomegalovirus exposure and HLA in healthy donors. The study, taken as a whole, reports: Immune exposure data for these donors was limited to CMV serostatus. The study put 150 or so TCR beta chains on its list as cytomegalovirus-associated.

PCR used 60 Vbeta primers and 13 Jbeta primers. Measured with immunoSEQ multiplex PCR; TCRdb has only the in-frame clones, and not every one. The table shows 200,000 to 300,000 clones, with around 80% occurring only once. The sample comprised PBMCs. The rearrangement links TRBV14 to TRBJ2-7; 10 nucleotides agree with TRBD1. This clonotype originated in a boy between 10 and 17 years old in good health and CMV-seronegative. The CDR3 spells CASSQAGTGAYEQYF. As DNA, the CDR3 is TGTGCCAGCAGCCAAGCCGGGACAGGGGCCTACGAGCAGTACTTC.